The 28 T cell receptor beta chains below all came from one sample that was sequenced in a study of shared clonotypes between healthy human individuals. Some clones are missing from TCRdb's copy, which holds only in-frame ones; the method was immunoSEQ multiplex PCR. This sample has approximately 2,000,000 clones, with just under 95% found just once. The sequenced sample was naive CD4+ T cells from PBMCs. Subset of the sample: CD45RA+ positively selected. Receptor source: a man younger than 35 in good health. Some clones in this sample may be carry-over from other donors' samples.

This rearrangement joins TRBV30 to TRBJ2-1; 10 positions agree with TRBD1. J was trimmed by 7 bases and V by 0 bases; bases with no gene match: 9. The V gene's germline CDR1 is GTSNPN and CDR2 SVGIG (reference sequence). This CDR3 is 16 amino acids long. CDR3 nucleotides: TGTGCCTGGAGTGTACCGGGACAGGGGAAAAAGAATGAGCAGTTCTTC. It encodes CAWSVPGQGKKNEQFF.

A word on this clone: Its ends do not fully match the called genes, so a read error is possible. This chain connects TRBV18 to TRBJ1-3; D call uncertain. This CDR3 is built from 12 residues. Germline CDR1 and CDR2: KGHSH and LQKENI. The CDR3 bases are TGTGCCAGCTCAACCCCGGGAAACGCCATATATTTT. Its translation is CASSTPGNAIYF.

The rearrangement uses TRBV4-2 and TRBJ1-3, with no clear D. The CDR3 consists of 16 residues. Germline V gives CDR1 LGHNA, CDR2 YNFKEQ. V lost 3 bases to trimming and J lost 1 base, with 13 bases between them. Written as DNA, the CDR3 is TGTGCCAGCAGCCATATTAGTGGGGATTCTGGAAACACCATATATTTT. It is translated as CASSHISGDSGNTIYF.

The V and J genes are TRBV9 and TRBJ2-5; D is unresolved. CDR1 is SGDLS and CDR2 is YYNGEE in the germline V gene. V lost 0 bases and J 0 bases, leaving 6 bases between the germline ends. CDR3 length: 14 residues. In DNA form, the CDR3 reads TGTGCCAGCAGCGTAGGGGCGTACCAAGAGACCCAGTACTTC. It specifies CASSVGAYQETQYF.

This chain joins TRBV28 and TRBJ1-1; D gene ambiguous. The germline V and J ends were trimmed by 7 bases and 4 bases, with 7 bases remaining between them. The CDR3 consists of 11 residues. Germline lookup yields CDR1 MDHEN and CDR2 SYDVKM. CDR3 bases: TGTGCCAGCACGATTGGCACTGAAGCTTTCTTT. Translated, it gives CASTIGTEAFF.

This chain joins TRBV4-1 and TRBJ2-5, with 7 bases aligning to TRBD1. The V and J ends lost 3 bases and 4 bases, in that order; junction bases with no gene match: 8. The CDR3 has 15 amino acids. Germline-derived CDR1 and CDR2 are MGHRA and YSYEKL. The DNA of the CDR3 is TGCGCCAGCAGCCAGGTGACCTCAGGGGGAGAGACCCAGTACTTC. Protein product: CASSQVTSGGETQYF.

This clone has only one observation. The identical CDR3 is also encoded by other nucleotide sequences in the sample. The rearrangement uses TRBV4-3 and TRBJ2-7; 7 bases line up with TRBD1. Trimming cost V 1 base and J 4 bases; bases outside gene matches: 4. Germline V gene lookup returns CDR1 LGHNA and CDR2 YSLEER. CDR3 length: 14 residues. The CDR3 region has the DNA TGCGCCAGCAGCCAAGGACCAGGGGGTTACGAGCAGTACTTC. Amino acids: CASSQGPGGYEQYF.

This chain uses TRBV7-2 with TRBJ2-3; D may match TRBD1 or TRBD2 (5 bases each). The V gene lost 4 bases and the J gene lost 9 bases, with 14 bases spanning the gap. The CDR3 runs to 13 residues. CDR1 SGHTA and CDR2 FQGNSA come from the germline V gene. This chain's CDR3 is CASSSPGARTQYF. The CDR3 region has the DNA TGTGCCAGCAGCTCCCCCGGGGCCAGAACGCAGTATTTT.

The chain employs TRBV5-1 and TRBJ2-7, with D unclear. V was shortened by 2 bases and J by 0 bases, with 12 bases between the two germline ends. The CDR3 spans 15 residues. Germline loops: CDR1 SGHRS, CDR2 YFSETQ. DNA for the CDR3: TGCGCCAGCAGCTTCCCTGAGCGAAGCTCCTACGAGCAGTACTTC. Amino acids: CASSFPERSSYEQYF.

V is TRBV27 and J is TRBJ2-7; D is possibly TRBD1 or TRBD2 (7 bases each). V lost 2 bases, J lost 1 base, and 18 bases lay in between. The germline CDR1 and CDR2 sequences are MNHEY and SMNVEV (reference sequence). The CDR3 runs to 17 residues. The CDR3 sequence: CASSLLSQGEGSYEQYF. CDR3 in DNA: TGTGCCAGCAGTTTACTTTCCCAGGGGGAGGGATCCTACGAGCAGTACTTC.

In DNA form, the CDR3 reads TGCGCCAGCAGCGTTTTCCACACAGATACGCAGTATTTT. Encoded protein: CASSVFHTDTQYF. V is TRBV5-1 and J is TRBJ2-3; D is uncertain. The CDR3 has 13 amino acids. V gave up 4 bases and J gave up 2 bases, with 8 bases separating them. Germline V CDR1 and CDR2: SGHRS, YFSETQ.

The genes are TRBV28 and TRBJ1-2; D is perhaps TRBD1 (6 bases). V was cut by 6 bases and J by 7 bases, with 15 bases left in between. This CDR3 is 13 amino acids long. Germline V CDR1 and CDR2: MDHEN, SYDVKM. This CDR3 is CASSPQGVGGYTF. CDR3 nucleotides: TGTGCCAGCAGCCCACAGGGAGTGGGTGGCTACACCTTC.

The genes are TRBV28 and TRBJ2-3; 9 positions match TRBD1. The CDR3 spans 16 residues. V was pared by 5 bases and J by 5 bases, with 11 bases of the junction left unmatched. Germline CDR1 and CDR2: MDHEN and SYDVKM. The CDR3 region has the DNA TGTGCCAGCAGTCGGAATCCGGGACAGGGAAAAGATACGCAGTATTTT. This gives the protein CASSRNPGQGKDTQYF.

As for this clone: The sample contains more than one DNA sequence encoding this CDR3. The genes are TRBV5-4 and TRBJ2-7, with a weak D call TRBD2 (6 bases). V was pared by 1 base and J by 3 bases, with 8 bases between. The CDR3 is 13 residues long. Germline V gene lookup returns CDR1 SGHNT and CDR2 YYREEE (reference sequence). CDR3 protein: CASSLPGGYEQYF. The CDR3 DNA reads as TGTGCCAGCAGCTTGCCCGGGGGCTACGAGCAGTACTTC.

The rearrangement uses TRBV30 and TRBJ2-1; TRBD2 is a possible D gene (6 bases). Trimming took off 5 bases at V and 5 bases at J, with 16 bases between the two ends. CDR3 length equals 14 residues. Germline assignment: CDR1 GTSNPN and CDR2 SVGIG (reference sequence). DNA of the CDR3: TGTGCCTGGGTGGGGGGAGCAGTCCACAATGAGCAGTTCTTC. Protein: CAWVGGAVHNEQFF. The entire variable domain, with the rest obtained from reference TRBV30 and TRBJ2-1, is as follows: SQTIHQWPATLVQPVGSPLSLECTVEGTSNPNLYWYRQAAGRGLQLLFYSVGIGQISSEVPQNLSASRPQDRQFILSSKKLLLSDSGFYLCAWVGGAVHNEQFFGPGTRLTVL.

This chain's CDR3 is CATSVGLASFEQFF. The CDR3 DNA is TGTGCCACCAGCGTGGGACTAGCATCATTTGAGCAGTTCTTC. The chain combines TRBV15 with TRBJ2-1, with TRBD2 matching 9 bases. Trimming at V came to 5 bases and at J to 9 bases, leaving 8 bases not matched to a gene. The CDR3 extends over 14 amino acids. Per germline, CDR1 LNHNV and CDR2 YYDKDF (reference sequence).

V gene TRBV15 combines with J gene TRBJ1-1; TRBD1 aligns across 9 bases. The germline gives CDR1 LNHNV, CDR2 YYDKDF (reference sequence). The CDR3 runs 15 residues. After removal of 5 bases from V and 4 bases from J, the junction contained 8 bases not matched to a gene. CDR3 bases: TGTGCCACCAGCCCTGGACAGGGGCCCTTCACTGAAGCTTTCTTT. Amino acids: CATSPGQGPFTEAFF. Combining the CDR3 with reference TRBV15 and TRBJ1-1 gives the whole variable domain DAMVIQNPRYQVTQFGKPVTLSCSQTLNHNVMYWYQQKSSQAPKLLFHYYDKDFNNEADTPDNFQSRRPNTSFCFLDIRSPGLGDTAMYLCATSPGQGPFTEAFFGQGTRLTVV.

The rearrangement uses TRBV27 and TRBJ2-3; tentatively, D is TRBD1 (6 bases). This CDR3 comprises 19 residues. CDR1 is MNHEY and CDR2 is SMNVEV in the germline V gene (reference sequence). The ends were cut back, 1 base at V and 0 bases at J, with 20 bases in the middle. The CDR3 protein is CASSLFPPRRRGSTDTQYF. Written as DNA, the CDR3 is TGTGCCAGCAGTTTATTCCCGCCAAGAAGAAGGGGGAGCACAGATACGCAGTATTTT.

The J gene is TRBJ2-5, the V gene TRBV7-2, with a weak D call TRBD2 (5 bases). Germline V gene data show CDR1 as SGHTA and CDR2 as FQGNSA. The CDR3 has 15 amino acids. V was shortened by 0 bases and J by 5 bases, with 13 bases between the two germline ends. The CDR3 DNA reads TGTGCCAGCAGCTTAGCTTTCGGGGAATGGGAGACCCAGTACTTC. This encodes CASSLAFGEWETQYF.

The chain uses TRBV18 and TRBJ1-3, with D uncertain. The V end lost 3 bases, the J end lost 3 bases, and 12 bases lay between the germline ends. The CDR3 sequence is 15 residues long. CDR1 is KGHSH and CDR2 is LQKENI in the germline V gene. CDR3 nucleotide sequence: TGTGCCAGCTCACCCGGCAGCGTAGTTGGAAACACCATATATTTT. Its protein is CASSPGSVVGNTIYF.

The J gene is TRBJ2-5, the V gene TRBV10-3, with TRBD2 identical over 9 bases. Per the germline V gene, CDR1 is ENHRY and CDR2 is SYGVKD. The CDR3 is 14 residues long. The J segment lost 3 bases and the V segment lost 10 bases, leaving 9 bases of the junction unmatched. The CDR3: CATATSGYKETQYF. CDR3 DNA sequence: TGTGCCACGGCGACTAGCGGATACAAAGAGACCCAGTACTTC.

The rearrangement links TRBV2 to TRBJ2-5; D is ambiguous. V was cut by 7 bases and J by 0 bases, with 12 bases left in between. CDR3 size: 14 residues. Per germline, CDR1 SNHLY and CDR2 FYNNEI. The CDR3 spells CASNRDVNQETQYF. CDR3 DNA: TGTGCCAGCAATCGTGACGTAAACCAAGAGACCCAGTACTTC.

The genes are TRBV28 and TRBJ1-2; no reliable D call. In germline, CDR1 is MDHEN, CDR2 SYDVKM. This CDR3 spans 14 amino acids. Trimming took 5 bases from V and 8 from J, leaving 18 bases between them. The CDR3, as DNA: TGTGCCAGCAGTACCCGGGTTTCCTATGCCGGCTACACCTTC. This gives the protein CASSTRVSYAGYTF.

The V call is TRBV27, the J call TRBJ2-5; 10 bases line up with TRBD2. Germline V lookup: CDR1 MNHEY, CDR2 SMNVEV (reference sequence). CDR3 length: 15 amino acids. V was clipped by 8 bases and J by 5 bases; unmatched bases: 11. The CDR3 protein is CASCRTSGPWETQYF. CDR3 sequence (DNA): TGTGCCAGCTGTAGGACTAGCGGACCTTGGGAGACCCAGTACTTC.

The chain combines TRBV4-2 with TRBJ2-1; D unclear. Per germline, CDR1 LGHNA and CDR2 YNFKEQ. V was pared by 1 base and J by 3 bases, with 10 bases between. This CDR3 is 15 amino acids long. CDR3 loop: CASSQVRADYNEQFF. CDR3 DNA: TGTGCCAGCAGCCAAGTTCGGGCGGACTACAATGAGCAGTTCTTC.

The chain recombines TRBV15 with TRBJ2-7, with 7 bases aligning to TRBD2. The CDR3 is 14 amino acids. Unmatched junction bases numbered 5, after V lost 0 bases and J lost 6 bases. In germline, CDR1 is LNHNV, CDR2 YYDKDF (reference sequence). The CDR3 reads CATSREGEGGEQYF. CDR3 nucleotides: TGTGCCACCAGCAGAGAGGGGGAGGGTGGCGAGCAGTACTTC.

The V and J genes are TRBV7-8 and TRBJ2-5, with D perhaps matching TRBD1 (6 bases). This CDR3 contains 16 residues. CDR1 and CDR2 (germline): SGHVS, FQNEAQ. V was cut by 5 bases and J by 7 bases, with 23 bases left in between. CDR3 bases: TGTGCCAGCAGCCACAGAATAGACAGGATCTTTGTGACCCAGTACTTC. It specifies CASSHRIDRIFVTQYF. The full variable domain, completed using reference TRBV7-8 and TRBJ2-5, is GAGVSQSPRYKVAKRGQDVALRCDPISGHVSLFWYQQALGQGPEFLTYFQNEAQLDKSGLPSDRFFAERPEGSVSTLKIQRTQQEDSAVYLCASSHRIDRIFVTQYFGPGTRLLVL.

This clone has a single count. V gene TRBV5-4 combines with J gene TRBJ2-7, with 9 bases that match TRBD2. The germline CDR1 and CDR2 sequences are SGHNT and YYREEE (reference sequence). The junction had 11 bases not matched to a gene; V was cut back by 2 bases and J by 2 bases. The CDR3 contains 17 residues. The CDR3 DNA is TGTGCCAGCAGCTTCTACGAAGGCGGACTAGCGCCCTACGAGCAGTACTTC. Its translation is CASSFYEGGLAPYEQYF.